The 20 T cell receptor beta chains given below trace back to one sample, sequenced in a study of patients and donors after allogeneic stem cell transplantation. Via MiXCR, TCRdb re-called the RT-PCR reads, giving one row per CDR3 protein. Counted here are about 160,000 distinct CDR3 sequences, 37% occurring once; the ten biggest clones make up around half. The sequenced sample was blood, either unsorted or a sorted T cell fraction (not recorded which). These receptors were collected from a human donor who was either an allogeneic HSCT recipient or a stem cell or donor lymphocyte infusion donor (not recorded which). It is not recorded whose cells these are; they may come from a transplant donor.

In this sample, this clonotype turned up a few times. The chain has TRBV5-1 and TRBJ1-6; weak D call: TRBD1 (5 bases). There are 18 residues in the CDR3. V lost 0 bases and J 7 bases, leaving 20 bases between the germline ends. Germline V gives CDR1 SGHRS, CDR2 YFSETQ. The CDR3 sequence is CASSLVLGDRTANSPLHF. The DNA of the CDR3 is TGCGCCAGCAGCTTGGTACTCGGGGACCGAACCGCAAATTCACCCCTCCACTTT.

This clonotype was seen a few times. This chain connects TRBV3-1 to TRBJ1-1; D perhaps matches TRBD1 (5 bases). V was pared by 0 bases and J by 3 bases, with 11 bases between. Germline V gene lookup returns CDR1 LGHDT and CDR2 YNNKEL (reference sequence). The CDR3 consists of 15 residues. The chain's CDR3 is CASSQDGGRDTEAFF. DNA of the CDR3: TGTGCCAGCAGCCAAGACGGGGGGAGAGACACTGAAGCTTTCTTT.

The chain links TRBV5-6 to TRBJ2-7, with a weak D call TRBD1 (6 bases). The CDR3 is 14 residues long. In germline, CDR1 is SGHDT, CDR2 YYEEEE. Deletions cut 4 bases from V and 2 bases from J, with 13 bases between. The CDR3 here is CASSPGPGAYEQYF. The CDR3 DNA follows: TGTGCCAGCAGCCCTGGACCAGGGGCCTACGAGCAGTACTTC.

The rearrangement uses TRBV20-1 and TRBJ2-7; 7 bases map to TRBD2. The CDR3 totals 14 residues. The V gene's germline CDR1 is DFQATT and CDR2 SNEGSKA (reference sequence). Germline trimming cut 6 bases from V and 0 bases from J; bases unmatched to any gene: 8. CDR3 DNA: TGCAGTGCGAAAGCGGGGTCCTTCTCCTACGAGCAGTACTTC. Protein: CSAKAGSFSYEQYF.

The rearrangement joins TRBV19 to TRBJ2-3; D is undetermined. This CDR3 contains 13 residues. With 9 bases removed from V and 7 bases from J, the gap between germline ends came to 17 bases. CDR1 and CDR2 from the germline V gene are LNHDA and SQIVND (reference sequence). Here the CDR3 DNA reads TGTGCCAGCTACGGGCCTCCTCGAAATACGCAGTATTTT. The encoded protein is CASYGPPRNTQYF.

Only a few counts were recorded for this clonotype. The J gene is TRBJ1-5, the V gene TRBV3-1, with 7 bases identical to TRBD1. The CDR3 is made up of 15 amino acids. The V gene end was trimmed by 1 base and the J gene end by 9 bases; junction bases not matched to a gene: 9. Germline CDR1 reads LGHDT; CDR2 reads YNNKEL (reference sequence). CDR3 loop: CASSQGTGAGAPQHF. The CDR3 coding sequence is TGTGCCAGCAGCCAAGGTACAGGGGCGGGAGCGCCCCAGCATTTT.

The chain couples TRBV27 to TRBJ1-6; D call uncertain. Germline V gives CDR1 MNHEY, CDR2 SMNVEV (reference sequence). CDR3 length: 16 amino acids. The germline V and J ends were trimmed by 2 bases and 6 bases, with 14 bases remaining between them. For the CDR3, the DNA is TGTGCCAGCAGTTTAGGCTGGGAGAGTCTTAATTCACCCCTCCACTTT. This encodes CASSLGWESLNSPLHF.

The chain recombines TRBV5-8 with TRBJ2-7; D unclear. Germline V gene sequence: CDR1 SGHTS, CDR2 YDEGEE. The ends were cut back, 2 bases at V and 6 bases at J, with 15 bases in the middle. The CDR3 is 14 amino acids. This CDR3 reads CASSLTRAPVEQYF. For the CDR3, the DNA is TGTGCCAGCAGCTTAACTCGGGCCCCGGTCGAGCAGTACTTC.

This clonotype was observed a handful of times. The chain is built from TRBV20-1 and TRBJ2-6; D may correspond to TRBD1 or TRBD2 (5 bases each). V was shortened by 2 bases and J by 0 bases, with 14 bases between the two germline ends. CDR1 and CDR2 (germline): DFQATT, SNEGSKA (reference sequence). The CDR3 runs 17 residues. The CDR3 DNA sequence: TGCAGTGCTAGACTGGGGGTGCCCAGCTCTGGGGCCAACGTCCTGACTTTC. Protein product: CSARLGVPSSGANVLTF.

This chain links TRBV12-3 or TRBV12-4 with TRBJ2-1; no clear D gene. CDR3 length: 14 amino acids. Between the trimmed V and J ends, which lost 6 bases and 7 bases, there was a span of 16 bases. In DNA, the CDR3 is TGTGCCAGCAGCCGTAAAAGGGTACTTAATGAGCAGTTCTTC. Residues: CASSRKRVLNEQFF.

The rearrangement uses TRBV27 and TRBJ1-6; D unclear. The length of the CDR3 is 13 residues. Trimming shortened V by 6 bases and J by 4 bases, and 7 bases separated the two germline ends. Germline-derived CDR1 and CDR2 are MNHEY and SMNVEV (reference sequence). The CDR3 DNA reads as TGTGCCAGCAGCAGACCTTATAATTCACCCCTCCACTTT. This gives the protein CASSRPYNSPLHF.

This clonotype was detected only a few times. The chain couples TRBV11-1 to TRBJ2-1, with a possible D match to TRBD2 (5 bases). The germline V and J ends were trimmed by 3 bases and 0 bases, with 9 bases remaining between them. Germline loops: CDR1 SGHAT, CDR2 FQDESV (reference sequence). There are 15 residues in the CDR3. CDR3 loop: CASSFAGSSYNEQFF. The CDR3, as DNA: TGTGCCAGCAGCTTCGCTGGGAGCTCCTACAATGAGCAGTTCTTC.

This clonotype has a handful of counts. The genes are TRBV10-3 and TRBJ2-3; perhaps TRBD2 as D (6 bases). With 8 bases removed from V and 0 bases from J, the gap between germline ends came to 9 bases. Germline V lookup: CDR1 ENHRY, CDR2 SYGVKD. CDR3 size: 13 residues. The CDR3 protein is CAIRDFSTDTQYF. Written as DNA, the CDR3 is TGTGCCATCCGGGACTTTAGCACAGATACGCAGTATTTT.

Only a few counts were recorded for this clonotype. The chain couples TRBV6-1 to TRBJ2-2; 10 bases fit TRBD1. V shed 7 bases, J shed 6 bases, and the junction held 5 bases outside the gene matches. This CDR3 has 14 residues. The germline gives CDR1 MNHNS, CDR2 SASEGT. The CDR3 DNA sequence: TGTGCCAGCATCGGACAGGGGGAAGCCGGGGAGCTGTTTTTT. It codes for CASIGQGEAGELFF.

This chain connects TRBV21-1 to TRBJ2-1; the table assigns TRBD1, which was not confirmed against the DNA. TRBV21-1 has pseudogene status. The CDR3 runs to 15 residues. CDR3 in amino acids: CASSTRDTTYNEQFF. The DNA for the CDR3 is TGTGCCAGCAGCACCCGGGACACCACCTACAATGAGCAGTTCTTC.

The rearrangement joins TRBV10-3 to TRBJ2-1, with D possibly matching TRBD1 (6 bases). Germline loops: CDR1 ENHRY, CDR2 SYGVKD. Trimming left V 8 bases short and J 0 bases short, with 8 bases between. The CDR3 runs to 13 residues. The CDR3 bases are TGTGCCATCCAGACAGGCTCCTACAATGAGCAGTTCTTC. Translating gives CAIQTGSYNEQFF.

The chain carries TRBV7-9 and TRBJ1-3, with TRBD1 matching 9 bases. Germline assignment: CDR1 SEHNR and CDR2 FQNEAQ (reference sequence). After removal of 5 bases from V and 0 bases from J, the junction contained 2 bases not matched to a gene. The CDR3 length is 15 residues. The CDR3 spells CASSGQGYSGNTIYF. In DNA, the CDR3 is TGTGCCAGCAGCGGACAGGGGTACTCTGGAAACACCATATATTTT.

The chain joins TRBV12-3 or TRBV12-4 to TRBJ1-4; possible D gene TRBD1, 5 bases. The CDR3 totals 14 residues. Trimming left V 6 bases short and J 7 bases short, with 15 bases between. The CDR3 reads CASSLAGAFEKLFF. CDR3 nucleotide sequence: TGTGCCAGCAGCCTCGCCGGGGCATTTGAAAAACTGTTTTTT.

V is TRBV3-1 and J is TRBJ1-2; D is perhaps TRBD1 (6 bases). V was pared by 4 bases and J by 7 bases, with 19 bases between. The CDR3 is 15 residues long. Germline V gene sequence: CDR1 LGHDT, CDR2 YNNKEL (reference sequence). The CDR3 DNA reads TGTGCCAGCAGCCCCTGGGGAGAGGGACACGGTGGCTACACCTTC. Protein sequence: CASSPWGEGHGGYTF.

This clonotype was picked up a small number of times. This chain joins TRBV5-4 and TRBJ1-5; TRBD1 aligns across 9 bases. Trimming at V came to 10 bases and at J to 6 bases, leaving 8 bases not matched to a gene. The CDR3 length is 13 residues. The V gene's germline CDR1 is SGHNT and CDR2 YYREEE (reference sequence). CDR3 nucleotide sequence: TGTGCCGCGTGGAGGGACAGGGCTCAGCCCCAGCATTTT. Protein: CAAWRDRAQPQHF. The variable domain in full, with the rest retrieved from reference TRBV5-4 and TRBJ1-5, is ETGVTQSPTHLIKTRGQQVTLRCSSQSGHNTVSWYQQALGQGPQFIFQYYREEENGRGNFPPRFSGLQFPNYSSELNVNALELDDSALYLCAAWRDRAQPQHFGDGTRLSIL.